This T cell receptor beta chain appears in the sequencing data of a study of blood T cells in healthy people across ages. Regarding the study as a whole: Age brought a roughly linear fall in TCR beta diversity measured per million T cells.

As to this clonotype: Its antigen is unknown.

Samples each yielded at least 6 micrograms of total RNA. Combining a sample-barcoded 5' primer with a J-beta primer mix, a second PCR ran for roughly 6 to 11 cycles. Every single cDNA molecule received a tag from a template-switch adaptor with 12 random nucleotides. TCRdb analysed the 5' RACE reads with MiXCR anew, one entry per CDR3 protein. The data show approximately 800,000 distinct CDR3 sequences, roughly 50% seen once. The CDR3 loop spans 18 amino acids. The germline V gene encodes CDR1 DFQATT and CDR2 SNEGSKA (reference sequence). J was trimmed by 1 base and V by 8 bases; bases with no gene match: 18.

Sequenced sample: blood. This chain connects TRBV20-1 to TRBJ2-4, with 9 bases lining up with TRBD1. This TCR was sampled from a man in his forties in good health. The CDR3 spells CSSIPLQGAREAKNIQYF. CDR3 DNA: TGCAGTTCCATACCCTTACAGGGGGCGAGGGAGGCCAAAAACATTCAGTACTTC.